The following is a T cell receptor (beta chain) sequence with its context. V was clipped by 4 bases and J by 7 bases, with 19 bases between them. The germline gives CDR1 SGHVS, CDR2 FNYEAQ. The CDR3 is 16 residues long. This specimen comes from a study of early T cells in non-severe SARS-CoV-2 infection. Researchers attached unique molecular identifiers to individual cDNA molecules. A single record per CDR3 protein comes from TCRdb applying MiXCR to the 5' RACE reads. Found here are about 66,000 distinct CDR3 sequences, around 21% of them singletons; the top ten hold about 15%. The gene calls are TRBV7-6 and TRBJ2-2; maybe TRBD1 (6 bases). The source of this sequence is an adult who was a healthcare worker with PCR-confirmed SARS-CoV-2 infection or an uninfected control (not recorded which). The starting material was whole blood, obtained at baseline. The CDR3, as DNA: TGTGCCAGCAGCTCCGGGACAACTACACGAGGCGGGGAGCTGTTTTTT. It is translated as CASSSGTTTRGGELFF. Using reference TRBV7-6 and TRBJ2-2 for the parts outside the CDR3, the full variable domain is GAGVSQSPRYKVTKRGQDVALRCDPISGHVSLYWYRQALGQGPEFLTYFNYEAQQDKSGLPNDRFSAERPEGSISTLTIQRTEQRDSAMYRCASSSGTTTRGGELFFGEGSRLTVL.